Presented here are 5 T cell receptor beta chains from one specimen sequenced in a study of blood T cell repertoires in COVID-19. The method was immunoSEQ multiplex PCR; TCRdb's version includes in-frame clones alone and lacks a portion of them. The data hold approximately 230,000 clones, with almost 85% observed a single time. Sequenced sample: PBMCs or T cells enriched from blood (not recorded which). The receptors shown here come from a man aged 40-49 years who had recovered from COVID-19.

The V call is TRBV9, the J call TRBJ1-4; TRBD1 is a possible D gene (6 bases). V was pared by 6 bases and J by 4 bases, with 19 bases between. Germline V gene lookup returns CDR1 SGDLS and CDR2 YYNGEE. CDR3 length: 16 residues. The CDR3 loop is CASTRTDSLFNEKLFF. Written as DNA, the CDR3 is TGTGCCAGCACTCGGACAGATTCCTTATTTAATGAAAAACTGTTTTTT.

On this clone itself: The junction differs from germline at one of its ends, possibly a read error. The CDR3 DNA reads as TGTGCCAGCAGCGTAGCAGCGGGGGGTACGATCTACGAGCAGTACTTC. Protein product: CASSVAAGGTIYEQYF. V gene TRBV7-2 combines with J gene TRBJ2-7; 9 positions agree with TRBD2. This CDR3 has 16 residues. Germline loops: CDR1 SGHTA, CDR2 FQGNSA.

The CDR3 DNA reads TGTGCCAGCTCACCTAACGAGATAGCGGGGGGGTACAATGAGCAGTTCTTC. Translation: CASSPNEIAGGYNEQFF. The chain carries TRBV18 and TRBJ2-1; 11 bases map to TRBD2. The V gene's germline CDR1 is KGHSH and CDR2 LQKENI. After removal of 3 bases from V and 4 bases from J, the junction contained 8 bases not matched to a gene. The CDR3 has 17 residues.

The CDR3 DNA sequence: TGTGCCAGCAGCTTAGGGTTGCGGGCCGCAACTAATGAAAAACTGTTTTTT. As protein: CASSLGLRAATNEKLFF. The rearrangement joins TRBV7-9 to TRBJ1-4; D ambiguous. The CDR3 totals 17 residues. The V end lost 1 base, the J end lost 0 bases, and 12 bases lay between the germline ends. Per germline, CDR1 SEHNR and CDR2 FQNEAQ (reference sequence).

The chain employs TRBV7-9 and TRBJ1-3, with a possible D match to TRBD1 (6 bases). This CDR3 contains 14 residues. Germline loops: CDR1 SEHNR, CDR2 FQNEAQ (reference sequence). Trimming removed 6 bases from V and 4 bases from J, with 13 bases in between. CDR3 in amino acids: CASRKQGRGNTIYF. CDR3 in DNA: TGTGCCAGCAGGAAACAGGGAAGGGGAAACACCATATATTTT.